The 15 T cell receptor beta chains below all came from one sample that was sequenced in a study of vaccination effects on CD4 cells after COVID-19. The method was immunoSEQ multiplex PCR; TCRdb's version includes in-frame clones alone and lacks a portion of them. The table shows about 40,000 clones, with under 70% occurring only once. Using viral peptide pools, the ViraFEST assay grew out antigen-specific CD4+ T cells prior to sequencing. Investigators separated out CD4+ T cells once 10 days of culture had passed. Vaccinees lacked prior SARS-CoV-2 infection and tested negative for nucleocapsid antibodies. Antigens of these TCRs are unknown. The sample in question was CD4+ T cells from PBMCs cultured with HCoV-OC43 spike peptides, obtained before COVID-19 vaccination. As to subset: HCoV-OC43 spike overlapping peptide pool stimulation. All receptors come from a human donor who received a COVID-19 vaccine.

The chain carries TRBV24-1 and TRBJ2-1, with no clear D. V shed 2 bases and J shed 10 bases, with 14 bases lying between them. CDR3 length: 14 residues. The germline V gene encodes CDR1 KGHDR and CDR2 SFDVKD. CDR3 loop: CATSDSTPGGEQFF. CDR3 coding DNA: TGTGCCACCAGTGATTCTACCCCGGGTGGGGAGCAGTTCTTC.

This CDR3 is CASSQVGRGGTEKLFF. CDR3 DNA: TGTGCCAGCAGCCAAGTGGGGAGGGGGGGAACTGAAAAACTGTTTTTT. The gene calls are TRBV3-1 (or the pseudogene TRBV3-2) and TRBJ1-4, with TRBD1 as a possible D gene (6 bases). CDR3 length equals 16 residues. The germline gives CDR1 LGHDT, CDR2 YNNKEL (reference sequence). The V gene lost 1 base and the J gene lost 7 bases, with 16 bases spanning the gap.

This clone showed up just a few times. The chain is built from TRBV29-1 and TRBJ1-2; 7 nucleotides agree with TRBD1. The V and J ends lost 1 base and 7 bases, in that order; junction bases with no gene match: 12. The germline CDR1 and CDR2 sequences are SQVTM and ANQGSEA. The CDR3 spans 15 residues. In nucleotides, the CDR3 is TGCAGCGTTGAAGGACAGGGCCCGAACGACGTTGGCTACACCTTC. Amino acid sequence: CSVEGQGPNDVGYTF.

V gene TRBV6-4 combines with J gene TRBJ1-1; D is possibly TRBD1 (6 bases). Trimming removed 5 bases at V and 1 base at J, with 11 bases between. The CDR3 has 14 amino acids. Germline V lookup: CDR1 MRHNA, CDR2 SNTAGT. CDR3 DNA: TGTGCCAGCAGTCCCGAACAGGGGAACACTGAAGCTTTCTTT. This gives the protein CASSPEQGNTEAFF.

V is TRBV5-5 and J is TRBJ1-2; D might be TRBD1 (5 bases). Looked up from germline, CDR1 is SGHKS and CDR2 is YYEKEE (reference sequence). This CDR3 has 15 amino acids. V was trimmed by 0 bases and J by 2 bases, leaving 11 bases between them. The CDR3 spells CASSLAGRDNYGYTF. The CDR3, as DNA: TGTGCCAGCAGCTTGGCGGGCAGGGACAACTATGGCTACACCTTC.

This chain uses TRBV27 with TRBJ1-4; D call uncertain. The germline V gene encodes CDR1 MNHEY and CDR2 SMNVEV (reference sequence). The germline V and J ends were trimmed by 1 base and 2 bases, with 8 bases remaining between them. The CDR3 contains 15 residues. CDR3 loop: CASSLFGQTNEKLFF. CDR3 DNA sequence: TGTGCCAGCAGTTTATTTGGGCAGACTAATGAAAAACTGTTTTTT.

The rearrangement joins TRBV3-1 (or the pseudogene TRBV3-2) to TRBJ1-2, with a tentative D call TRBD1 (5 bases). The CDR3 is made up of 14 amino acids. Germline CDR1 is LGHDT and CDR2 is YNNKEL (reference sequence). Trimming left V 8 bases short and J 3 bases short, with 16 bases between. This CDR3 is CASEGVGSDYGYTF. For the CDR3, the DNA is TGTGCCAGCGAAGGGGTAGGGTCCGACTATGGCTACACCTTC.

J is TRBJ2-7 and V is TRBV7-9; TRBD2 agrees at 9 bases. CDR1 is SEHNR and CDR2 is FQNEAQ in the germline V gene (reference sequence). The CDR3 runs 13 residues. V was pared by 7 bases and J by 1 base, with 2 bases of the junction left unmatched. The CDR3 sequence: CASKTSGSYEQYF. CDR3 nucleotide sequence: TGTGCCAGCAAGACTAGCGGATCCTACGAGCAGTACTTC.

This clone was detected only once. The V and J genes are TRBV27 and TRBJ1-4; D might be TRBD1 (5 bases). The CDR3 has 14 amino acids. CDR1 and CDR2 (germline): MNHEY, SMNVEV (reference sequence). The V end lost 6 bases, the J end lost 7 bases, and 15 bases lay between the germline ends. The DNA of the CDR3 is TGTGCCAGCAGCGGGACGGCCGTTGGTGAAAAACTGTTTTTT. It codes for CASSGTAVGEKLFF.

The chain joins TRBV19 to TRBJ2-3, with 9 bases that match TRBD2. The germline V gene encodes CDR1 LNHDA and CDR2 SQIVND (reference sequence). The CDR3 totals 15 residues. V shed 6 bases, J shed 2 bases, and the junction held 6 bases outside the gene matches. The CDR3 sequence: CASRSSGGLTDTQYF. The CDR3 coding sequence is TGTGCCAGTAGGAGTAGCGGGGGACTCACAGATACGCAGTATTTT.

The chain links TRBV5-4 to TRBJ2-5, with 7 bases that match TRBD2. J lost 5 bases, V lost 0 bases, and 7 bases had no gene match. The CDR3 runs to 15 residues. Germline CDR1 reads SGHNT; CDR2 reads YYREEE (reference sequence). DNA for the CDR3: TGTGCCAGCAGCTTGGTTGTGGGAGGGGCGGAGACCCAGTACTTC. As protein: CASSLVVGGAETQYF. Filled out from reference TRBV5-4 and TRBJ2-5, the complete variable domain reads ETGVTQSPTHLIKTRGQQVTLRCSSQSGHNTVSWYQQALGQGPQFIFQYYREEENGRGNFPPRFSGLQFPNYSSELNVNALELDDSALYLCASSLVVGGAETQYFGPGTRLLVL.

This CDR3 reads CASSTWGRWTEAFF. The DNA of the CDR3 is TGTGCCAGTAGTACCTGGGGGAGGTGGACTGAAGCTTTCTTT. This sequence joins TRBV19 and TRBJ1-1; the D gene is possibly TRBD1 (5 bases). V was shortened by 4 bases and J by 5 bases, with 14 bases between the two germline ends. The CDR3 runs to 14 residues. Germline values: CDR1 LNHDA, CDR2 SQIVND (reference sequence).

The chain recombines TRBV5-1 with TRBJ1-5; TRBD1 aligns across 7 bases. The CDR3 has 15 residues. Looked up from germline, CDR1 is SGHRS and CDR2 is YFSETQ. Trimming at V came to 3 bases and at J to 3 bases, leaving 6 bases not matched to a gene. The CDR3 region has the DNA TGCGCCAGCAGCTCTGAGGGACAGCCCAATCAGCCCCAGCATTTT. The encoded protein is CASSSEGQPNQPQHF.

The chain uses TRBV2 and TRBJ2-7, with 10 nucleotides matching TRBD2. The germline V gene encodes CDR1 SNHLY and CDR2 FYNNEI. V was clipped by 2 bases and J by 2 bases; unmatched bases: 9. This CDR3 comprises 17 residues. CDR3 protein: CASSETLTSGLTYEQYF. The DNA for the CDR3 is TGTGCCAGCAGTGAAACCCTGACTAGCGGGTTGACCTACGAGCAGTACTTC. Looking up the rest from reference TRBV2 and TRBJ2-7 gives the full variable domain: EPEVTQTPSHQVTQMGQEVILRCVPISNHLYFYWYRQILGQKVEFLVSFYNNEISEKSEIFDDQFSVERPDGSNFTLKIRSTKLEDSAMYFCASSETLTSGLTYEQYFGPGTRLTVT.

This chain uses TRBV20-1 with TRBJ2-1, with TRBD2 identical over 7 bases. The CDR3 sequence is 16 residues long. The germline V gene has CDR1 DFQATT and CDR2 SNEGSKA (reference sequence). Losses at the gene ends were 3 bases for V and 0 bases for J; bases not matched to a gene: 8. The CDR3 sequence: CSASLSGWVSYNEQFF. CDR3 coding DNA: TGCAGTGCTAGTCTTAGCGGGTGGGTCTCCTACAATGAGCAGTTCTTC.